Presented here are 21 T cell receptor beta chains from one specimen sequenced in a study of shared T cell receptors in the human thymus (dated by TCRdb to about 2021). The library relied on the immunoSEQ multiplex PCR assay. In its TCRdb copy, this immuneACCESS table keeps in-frame sequences only and misses some clones. Where compared with another copy, unresolved V genes explain less than half of these, and the others have no known cause. The sample records hundreds of thousands of clones, approximately 89% of which are singletons. Roughly 0.0086% of the sample lies in the top ten. This sample was also put to use in a study of human thymus T cells.

The specimen sequenced was thymocytes. The receptor source for this set is a boy under two years old with a congenital heart defect. Donor details come from another sample of the same person, matched by shared clones.

This clone was detected a few times. The chain couples TRBV5-1 to TRBJ2-3; 9 bases align to TRBD2. Germline V gene data show CDR1 as SGHRS and CDR2 as YFSETQ. The CDR3 runs 15 residues. V shed 7 bases, J shed 3 bases, and the junction held 9 bases outside the gene matches. The CDR3 DNA reads as TGCGCCAGCGTCGGCGGGGGGGGTTTAACAGATACGCAGTATTTT. Translated: CASVGGGGLTDTQYF.

The rearrangement uses TRBV4-3 and TRBJ1-4, with 7 bases matching TRBD1. V lost 2 bases to trimming and J lost 6 bases; unmatched junction nucleotides: 6. CDR3 length: 15 amino acids. Per germline, CDR1 LGHNA and CDR2 YSLEER. The CDR3 loop reads CASSQTTGEYEKLFF. The CDR3 bases are TGCGCCAGCAGCCAAACCACAGGGGAGTATGAAAAACTGTTTTTT.

The chain is built from TRBV6-1 and TRBJ1-5; 7 bases fit TRBD1. CDR3 length: 15 amino acids. V lost 6 bases and J lost 3; bases outside the gene matches: 8. Germline V CDR1 and CDR2: MNHNS, SASEGT. Here the CDR3 DNA reads TGTGCCAGCAGCATTGACAGGGAGTACAATCAGCCCCAGCATTTT. Its protein product is CASSIDREYNQPQHF.

The rearrangement links TRBV6-5 to TRBJ1-6; the match to TRBD1 covers 10 bases. V lost 4 bases, J lost 8 bases, and 5 bases stayed unmatched. Germline CDR1 and CDR2: MNHEY and SVGAGI. The CDR3 loop spans 15 amino acids. The CDR3 reads CASSFDRGRDSPLHF. CDR3 nucleotides: TGTGCCAGCAGTTTTGACAGGGGGCGCGATTCACCCCTCCACTTT.

V is TRBV7-9 and J is TRBJ1-1; D is possibly TRBD1 (5 bases). CDR3 size: 17 residues. V lost 2 bases to trimming and J lost 3 bases, with 19 bases between them. Per germline, CDR1 SEHNR and CDR2 FQNEAQ (reference sequence). CDR3 DNA sequence: TGTGCCAGCAGCTTATTCCCCAACAGGCGATGGGACACTGAAGCTTTCTTT. It is translated as CASSLFPNRRWDTEAFF. Together with reference TRBV7-9 and TRBJ1-1, the CDR3 gives the full variable domain: DTGVSQNPRHKITKRGQNVTFRCDPISEHNRLYWYRQTLGQGPEFLTYFQNEAQLEKSRLLSDRFSAERPKGSFSTLEIQRTEQGDSAMYLCASSLFPNRRWDTEAFFGQGTRLTVV.

There are a few counts of this clone. J is TRBJ2-5 and V is TRBV5-4; TRBD2 agrees at 7 bases. V lost 0 bases and J lost 3; bases outside the gene matches: 5. CDR1 is SGHNT and CDR2 is YYREEE in the germline V gene (reference sequence). The CDR3 is made up of 15 amino acids. The CDR3 loop reads CASSLERGREETQYF. CDR3 DNA: TGTGCCAGCAGCTTGGAGCGGGGACGGGAAGAGACCCAGTACTTC. The complete variable domain, with remaining parts taken from reference TRBV5-4 and TRBJ2-5, reads ETGVTQSPTHLIKTRGQQVTLRCSSQSGHNTVSWYQQALGQGPQFIFQYYREEENGRGNFPPRFSGLQFPNYSSELNVNALELDDSALYLCASSLERGREETQYFGPGTRLLVL.

The genes are TRBV11-3 and TRBJ1-6, with D possibly being TRBD1 (6 bases). Trimming shortened V by 5 bases and J by 11 bases, and 34 bases separated the two germline ends. This CDR3 has 20 residues. Germline values: CDR1 SGHNT, CDR2 YENEEA. Here the CDR3 DNA reads TGTGCCAGCAGCCCATCCCGGGACAATTGTTTTCCTGGCGTGTCTACACCCCTCCACTTT. Translation: CASSPSRDNCFPGVSTPLHF.

The chain couples TRBV14 to TRBJ2-3; 11 bases align to TRBD2. With 1 base clipped from V and 2 bases from J, the junction kept 11 bases outside the gene matches. The CDR3 totals 19 residues. Germline CDR1 reads SGHDN; CDR2 reads FVKESK. The CDR3: CASSQAPVGTSGNTDTQYF. In DNA form, the CDR3 reads TGTGCCAGCAGCCAAGCTCCGGTAGGGACTAGCGGAAACACAGATACGCAGTATTTT.

The gene calls are TRBV28 and TRBJ1-1, with D possibly being TRBD1 (6 bases). With 6 bases removed from V and 1 base from J, the gap between germline ends came to 18 bases. Germline values: CDR1 MDHEN, CDR2 SYDVKM. The CDR3 runs 16 residues. CDR3 DNA: TGTGCCAGCAGGAAGACAAGGGGGGGCAGGAACACTGAAGCTTTCTTT. Translating gives CASRKTRGGRNTEAFF.

This clone was found once. J is TRBJ2-2 and V is TRBV4-3; TRBD2 is a possible D gene (5 bases). V was shortened by 0 bases and J by 7 bases, with 15 bases between the two germline ends. The germline gives CDR1 LGHNA, CDR2 YSLEER. The CDR3 runs 16 residues. CDR3 nucleotides: TGCGCCAGCAGCCAAGATCGGGCCGTGGAGGTCGGGGAGCTGTTTTTT. It is translated as CASSQDRAVEVGELFF.

The chain joins TRBV19 to TRBJ2-7, with D possibly matching TRBD2 (6 bases). The V gene's germline CDR1 is LNHDA and CDR2 SQIVND (reference sequence). V gave up 6 bases and J gave up 5 bases, with 17 bases separating them. CDR3 length: 14 residues. In DNA form, the CDR3 reads TGTGCCAGTAGGACTAGTAACACGCCCCACGAGCAGTACTTC. Translation: CASRTSNTPHEQYF.

The J gene is TRBJ1-2, the V gene TRBV27; 8 nucleotides line up with TRBD1. The CDR3 has 15 amino acids. Germline CDR1 is MNHEY and CDR2 is SMNVEV (reference sequence). V was clipped by 0 bases and J by 7 bases; unmatched bases: 7. Here the CDR3 reads CASSLSYDRGSGYTF. In nucleotides, the CDR3 is TGTGCCAGCAGTTTATCGTACGACAGGGGATCTGGCTACACCTTC.

This clone was counted a few times. This chain joins TRBV9 and TRBJ1-2; no reliable D call. From germline, CDR1 is SGDLS and CDR2 YYNGEE. The CDR3 spans 14 residues. V was shortened by 2 bases and J by 1 base, with 9 bases between the two germline ends. The CDR3 protein is CASSVLHYNYGYTF. The CDR3, as DNA: TGTGCCAGCAGCGTCTTGCACTATAACTATGGCTACACCTTC. The variable domain in full, with the rest retrieved from reference TRBV9 and TRBJ1-2, is DSGVTQTPKHLITATGQRVTLRCSPRSGDLSVYWYQQSLDQGLQFLIQYYNGEERAKGNILERFSAQQFPDLHSELNLSSLELGDSALYFCASSVLHYNYGYTFGSGTRLTVV.

The rearrangement links TRBV28 to TRBJ1-4; TRBD1 agrees at 10 bases. CDR3 length: 15 residues. V dropped 6 bases and J dropped 4; count of bases not matched to a gene: 5. CDR1 MDHEN and CDR2 SYDVKM come from the germline V gene. Here the CDR3 DNA reads TGTGCCAGCAGGGGACAGGGGTTTGTTAATGAAAAACTGTTTTTT. As protein: CASRGQGFVNEKLFF.

This chain uses TRBV11-2 with TRBJ1-4, with D possibly TRBD1 on 6 matching bases. Trimming removed 4 bases from V and 5 bases from J, with 14 bases in between. In germline, CDR1 is SGHAT, CDR2 FQNNGV. This CDR3 contains 15 residues. The CDR3 protein is CASSSDRLRNEKLFF. The DNA for the CDR3 is TGTGCCAGCAGCTCCGACAGGTTGAGGAATGAAAAACTGTTTTTT.

The chain has TRBV5-6 and TRBJ1-1; 7 bases fit TRBD1. Trimming removed 3 bases from V and 4 bases from J; junction bases left unmatched: 9. Germline CDR1 reads SGHDT; CDR2 reads YYEEEE. The CDR3 sequence is 15 residues long. The CDR3 DNA reads as TGTGCCAGCAGCTATACACAGGGGTTTGGCACTGAAGCTTTCTTT. Translated, it gives CASSYTQGFGTEAFF.

The CDR3 nucleotides read TGTGCCAGCAGTTTGGGTATAGGGACAGTCAATCAGCCCCAGCATTTT. Translation: CASSLGIGTVNQPQHF. The chain is built from TRBV28 and TRBJ1-5; TRBD1 matches at 7 bases. CDR1 is MDHEN, CDR2 SYDVKM, per germline. The CDR3 spans 16 residues. The J segment lost 3 bases and the V segment lost 3 bases, leaving 8 bases of the junction unmatched.

The sample holds one count of this clone. The chain's CDR3 is CASSPSGGQETQYF. The CDR3 DNA reads as TGTGCCAGCAGCCCAAGCGGGGGTCAAGAGACCCAGTACTTC. The V call is TRBV7-3, the J call TRBJ2-5; the match to TRBD2 covers 8 bases. V gave up 5 bases and J gave up 2 bases; unmatched junction bases: 4. Germline CDR1 is SGHTA and CDR2 is FQGTGA. This CDR3 contains 14 residues.

The V and J genes are TRBV6-5 and TRBJ1-2, with D hard to call. CDR3 size: 14 residues. Germline V CDR1 and CDR2: MNHEY, SVGAGI. V was cut by 4 bases and J by 1 base, with 10 bases left in between. The CDR3 spells CASSCRERNYGYTF. CDR3 coding DNA: TGTGCCAGCAGTTGTCGAGAGCGTAACTATGGCTACACCTTC.

This clone showed up just a few times. This chain joins TRBV6-1 and TRBJ1-3; D not resolved. Between the trimmed V and J ends, which lost 3 bases and 6 bases, there was a span of 3 bases. Germline assignment: CDR1 MNHNS and CDR2 SASEGT. CDR3 length: 11 amino acids. The CDR3 reads CASSDKNTIYF. The CDR3 DNA follows: TGTGCCAGCAGTGACAAAAACACCATATATTTT.

The chain combines TRBV9 with TRBJ2-1; 15 positions agree with TRBD2. The ends lost 0 bases at V and 9 bases at J; junction bases unmatched: 4. Per germline, CDR1 SGDLS and CDR2 YYNGEE. CDR3 length: 16 residues. CDR3 protein: CASSVGGTSGGIEQFF. DNA for the CDR3: TGTGCCAGCAGCGTAGGTGGGACTAGCGGGGGGATTGAGCAGTTCTTC.